These 4 T cell receptor beta chains were all obtained from the same sample, sequenced in a study of spatial heterogeneity in lung cancer. Study-wide results and caveats: Mutation counts in tumors were tracked by counts of expanded intratumoral alpha and beta TCRs.

TCRdb re-called the 5' RACE reads through MiXCR, storing one row per CDR3 protein. The sample consists of about 9,900 distinct CDR3 sequences, 6.3% of them appearing once. The antigens these receptors bind are not known. Sample time point: sample taken at primary tumor resection. Sequences were derived from lung tumor tissue, sampled at surgery. These receptors all come from a female donor with early-stage non-small cell lung cancer.

The rearrangement uses TRBV13 and TRBJ2-6; 9 bases are shared with TRBD1. The length of the CDR3 is 18 residues. CDR1 is PRHDT, CDR2 FYEKMQ, per germline (reference sequence). V gave up 7 bases and J gave up 0 bases; unmatched junction bases: 10. In DNA, the CDR3 is TGTGCCAGCACAACCGGGACAGGGATCTACTCTGGGGCCAACGTCCTGACTTTC. Translated: CASTTGTGIYSGANVLTF.

The rearrangement joins TRBV10-3 to TRBJ2-2; possible D gene TRBD2, 5 bases. V lost 7 bases and J 4 bases, leaving 10 bases between the germline ends. There are 13 residues in the CDR3. Germline V gives CDR1 ENHRY, CDR2 SYGVKD. In DNA form, the CDR3 reads TGTGCCATCATGAGGGCGGGCACCGGGGAGCTGTTTTTT. Translating gives CAIMRAGTGELFF.

J is TRBJ2-6 and V is TRBV28; D is uncertain. The CDR3 is made up of 14 amino acids. CDR1 and CDR2 (germline): MDHEN, SYDVKM. The V and J ends lost 6 bases and 0 bases respectively, with 6 bases between them. The CDR3 sequence: CASRQSSGANVLTF. The CDR3 DNA sequence: TGTGCCAGCAGGCAGAGCTCTGGGGCCAACGTCCTGACTTTC.

This clonotype was observed many times. This sequence joins TRBV7-2 and TRBJ2-3; 15 bases line up with TRBD2. V shed 5 bases and J 6 bases; nucleotides not matched to a gene: 6. Per the germline V gene, CDR1 is SGHTA and CDR2 is FQGNSA. This CDR3 is 16 amino acids long. The CDR3, as DNA: TGTGCCAGCAGCACCGGGACTAGCGGGAGGAGGGATACGCAGTATTTT. Translation gives CASSTGTSGRRDTQYF.